This entry is about one T cell receptor (beta chain). Its antigen is currently unknown. The data stem from a study of cytomegalovirus exposure and HLA in healthy donors. Study background: Early released data comprised 80 million to 100 million unique TCRs from HLA-typed donors. Genotyping showed 75% to 90% of 300 to 450 donors falling in the Caucasian-associated ancestry cluster.

The PCR ran on 60 Vbeta and 13 Jbeta primers. TCRdb's copy holds only in-frame clones and misses some; the assay was immunoSEQ multiplex PCR. Among roughly 120,000 clones listed, roughly 79% were seen once. Study-level findings and limits: The classifier, whose performance was assessed in both the original and validation cohorts, reportedly diagnosed cytomegalovirus status with high specificity and sensitivity. Rates of TCR association differed by HLA locus in a later analysis, with DRB1 highest and HLA-C lowest.

CDR3 size: 14 residues. Germline lookup yields CDR1 MDHEN and CDR2 SYDVKM. The V end lost 6 bases, the J end lost 6 bases, and 17 bases lay between the germline ends. The sequenced sample consisted of PBMCs. The chain uses TRBV28 and TRBJ1-1, with D possibly TRBD1 on 6 matching bases. The TCR was taken from a young woman in good health and CMV-seronegative. CDR3 DNA sequence: TGTGCCAGCAGACCACAGGGAATAGGGGCTGAAGCTTTCTTT. Amino acids: CASRPQGIGAEAFF.